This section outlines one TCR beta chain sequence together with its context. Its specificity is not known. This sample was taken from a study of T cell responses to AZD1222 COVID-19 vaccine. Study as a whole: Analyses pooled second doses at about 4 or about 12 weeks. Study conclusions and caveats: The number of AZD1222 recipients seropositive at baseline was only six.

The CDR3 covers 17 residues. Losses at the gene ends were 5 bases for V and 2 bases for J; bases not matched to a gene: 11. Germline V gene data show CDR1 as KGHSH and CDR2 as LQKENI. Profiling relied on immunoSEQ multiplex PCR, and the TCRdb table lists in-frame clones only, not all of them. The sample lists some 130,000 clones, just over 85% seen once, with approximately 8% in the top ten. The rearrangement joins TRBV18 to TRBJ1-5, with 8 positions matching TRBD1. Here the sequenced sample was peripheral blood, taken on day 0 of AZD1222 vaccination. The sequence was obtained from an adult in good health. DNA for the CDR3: TGTGCCAGCTCATCCCGGGACAGGCATAGTGGCAATCAGCCCCAGCATTTT. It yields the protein CASSSRDRHSGNQPQHF.